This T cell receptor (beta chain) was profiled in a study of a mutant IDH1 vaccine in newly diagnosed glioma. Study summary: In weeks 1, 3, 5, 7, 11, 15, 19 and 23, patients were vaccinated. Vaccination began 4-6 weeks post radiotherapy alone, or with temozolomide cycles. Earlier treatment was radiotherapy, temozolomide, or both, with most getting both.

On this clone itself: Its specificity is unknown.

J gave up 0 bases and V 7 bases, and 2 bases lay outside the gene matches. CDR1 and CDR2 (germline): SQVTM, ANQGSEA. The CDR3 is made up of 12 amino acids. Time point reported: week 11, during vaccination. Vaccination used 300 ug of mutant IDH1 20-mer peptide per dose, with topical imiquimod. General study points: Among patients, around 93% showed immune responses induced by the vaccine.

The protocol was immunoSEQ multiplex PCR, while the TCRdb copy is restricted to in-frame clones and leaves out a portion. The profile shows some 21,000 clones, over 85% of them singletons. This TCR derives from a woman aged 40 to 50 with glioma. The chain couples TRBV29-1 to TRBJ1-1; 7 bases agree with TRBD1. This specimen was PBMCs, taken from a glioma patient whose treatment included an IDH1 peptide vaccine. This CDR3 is CSAGQMNTEAFF. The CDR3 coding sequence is TGCAGCGCGGGACAGATGAACACTGAAGCTTTCTTT.